A selection of T cell receptor beta chains follows, all from one sample in a study of T cell responses to AZD1222 COVID-19 vaccine. This table comes from immunoSEQ multiplex PCR, and its TCRdb copy is limited to in-frame clones, with some not included. The sample consists of some 150,000 clones, around 92% of them appearing once. This specimen was peripheral blood, taken on day 0 of AZD1222 vaccination. The receptors derive from an adult in good health. Each CDR3 is given with its conserved first and last residue. A D gene is named only where the DNA matches it firmly. Expanded clones get a size class; other rows say once, few or many, or leave the size out.

J | V | length | size | D | DNA | CDR3
TRBJ1-2 | TRBV10-1 | 16 | - | TRBD1 | TGCGCCAGCAGTGAGTCGTCCAACAGGGGGGGTTATGGCTACACCTTC | CASSESSNRGGYGYTF
TRBJ1-4 | TRBV6-6 | 16 | - | - | TGTGCCAGCGTTACGGGGGACGCGGGGGGACGTGAAAAACTGTTTTTT | CASVTGDAGGREKLFF
TRBJ2-7 | TRBV7-2 | 13 | - | TRBD1 | TGTGCCAGCAGCTTGTACAGGGGCTACGAGCAGTACTTC | CASSLYRGYEQYF
TRBJ1-5 | TRBV7-6 | 16 | - | - | TGTGCCAGCAGCTTAGAGGGGGGAACCGGCAATCAGCCCCAGCATTTT | CASSLEGGTGNQPQHF
TRBJ1-5 | TRBV5-8 | 15 | - | - | TGTGCCAGCAGCTCCGGACAGTATAGCAATCAGCCCCAGCATTTT | CASSSGQYSNQPQHF
TRBJ2-3 | TRBV28 | 18 | - | TRBD2 | TGTGCCAGCTACCCAAATGTCAGGACTAGCTTAGGCACAGATACGCAGTATTTT | CASYPNVRTSLGTDTQYF
TRBJ1-5 | TRBV19 | 16 | - | - | TGTGCCAGTAGTACCGGACGGAGGTATAGCAATCAGCCCCAGCATTTT | CASSTGRRYSNQPQHF
TRBJ2-7 | TRBV6-2/TRBV6-3 | 15 | - | TRBD1 | TGTGCCAGCAGTTCGACAGGGACCCTCTCCTACGAGCAGTACTTC | CASSSTGTLSYEQYF
TRBJ2-7 | TRBV28 | 15 | few | TRBD1 | TGTGCCAGCAGTTCTATGGGACAGTCCTCCTACGAGCAGTACTTC | CASSSMGQSSYEQYF
TRBJ2-5 | TRBV2 | 13 | once | - | TGTGCCAGCCGACGTGGCAGTATCGAGACCCAGTACTTC | CASRRGSIETQYF
TRBJ2-1 | TRBV29-1 | 13 | - | - | TGCGCACTCCGGGACACTAAGAACAATGAGCAGTTCTTC | CALRDTKNNEQFF
TRBJ2-7 | TRBV1 | 15 | - | - | TGCACCAGCAGCCAAGAGTGTCTAGCGGGGGGGGAGCAGTACTTC | CTSSQECLAGGEQYF
TRBJ2-1 | TRBV7-2 | 15 | - | TRBD2 | TGTGCCAGCAGCTCCCAGACTAGCGAGTACAATGAGCAGTTCTTC | CASSSQTSEYNEQFF
TRBJ2-5 | TRBV3-1/TRBV3-2 | 16 | - | - | TGTGCCAGCAGCCAAGGGGACATTAATTGGGAAGAGACCCAGTACTTC | CASSQGDINWEETQYF
TRBJ1-1 | TRBV5-4 | 14 | - | - | TGTGCCAGCAGCTTGGCCGGGATTCGCACTGAAGCTTTCTTT | CASSLAGIRTEAFF
TRBJ2-3 | TRBV7-2 | 16 | - | TRBD1 | TGTGCCAGCAGCCCCGGGACAGTTCCACGAGCCGGTACGCAGTATTTT | CASSPGTVPRAGTQYF
TRBJ1-1 | TRBV7-6 | 18 | once | TRBD1 | TGTGCCAGCAGCTTAGCGCGTCCGACAGGGGGCCCGAACACTGAAGCTTTCTTT | CASSLARPTGGPNTEAFF
TRBJ2-1 | TRBV11-3 | 12 | - | - | TGTGCCAGCAGCTTCGGCGACAATGAGCAGTTCTTC | CASSFGDNEQFF
TRBJ1-5 | TRBV7-9 | 12 | - | - | TGTGCCAGCAGCCCGGTAGATCAGCCCCAGCATTTT | CASSPVDQPQHF
TRBJ2-7 | TRBV6-2/TRBV6-3 | 14 | once | TRBD1 | TGTGCCAGCAGTTATCTGGGACAGACCTACGAGCAGTACTTC | CASSYLGQTYEQYF
TRBJ2-7 | TRBV28 | 13 | - | - | TGTGCCAGCAGTTCAGCTAGCAGATACGAGCAGTACTTC | CASSSASRYEQYF
TRBJ2-5 | TRBV7-6 | 17 | - | - | TGTGCCAGCAGCTTAGGTTTTACGGGACGACTCCAAGAGACCCAGTACTTC | CASSLGFTGRLQETQYF
TRBJ2-5 | TRBV11-2 | 17 | - | TRBD1 | TGTGCCAGCAGCTTAGTCGGCTGGGGCAGGGGGCGGGAGACCCAGTACTTC | CASSLVGWGRGRETQYF
TRBJ1-1 | TRBV5-1 | 14 | - | - | TGCGCCAGCAGCTTGGATTGGCCGGGCACTGAAGCTTTCTTT | CASSLDWPGTEAFF
TRBJ1-2 | TRBV10-3 | 15 | - | TRBD1 | TGTGCCATCAGGCCCGGGACAGGGGGCGACTATGGCTACACCTTC | CAIRPGTGGDYGYTF
TRBJ2-3 | TRBV29-1 | 14 | - | TRBD1 | TGCAGCGGCGCCGGGACAGGGTACCTAGATACGCAGTATTTT | CSGAGTGYLDTQYF
TRBJ2-5 | TRBV18 | 14 | - | - | TGTGCCAGCTCACCGCCGACAGTTCAAGAGACCCAGTACTTC | CASSPPTVQETQYF
TRBJ1-2 | TRBV28 | 14 | - | TRBD1 | TGTGCCAGCAGTTCGCCGGGACAGAACTATGGCTACACCTTC | CASSSPGQNYGYTF
TRBJ2-2 | TRBV5-5 | 13 | - | - | TGTGCCAGCAGCGCACAGGGAACCGGGGAGCTGTTTTTT | CASSAQGTGELFF
TRBJ2-3 | TRBV7-8 | 16 | - | TRBD2 | TGTGCCAGCAGCCGAGGGAGACTAGCGGGGGTGGATACGCAGTATTTT | CASSRGRLAGVDTQYF
TRBJ2-2 | TRBV9 | 16 | - | - | TGTGCCAGCAGCGCTTCCGGGTCACCAACGGCCGGGGAGCTGTTTTTT | CASSASGSPTAGELFF
TRBJ1-5 | TRBV28 | 14 | few | TRBD1 | TGTGCCACCTCCCGGGACAGGGCGCGACAGCCCCAGCATTTT | CATSRDRARQPQHF
TRBJ2-5 | TRBV7-9 | 15 | once | TRBD1 | TGTGCCAGCAGCTCGTGGACAGGGGGGCAAGAGACCCAGTACTTC | CASSSWTGGQETQYF
TRBJ2-5 | TRBV4-2 | 14 | - | - | TGTGCCAGCAGCCAAGATGAGGGGAAAGAGACCCAGTACTTC | CASSQDEGKETQYF
TRBJ1-2 | TRBV3-1/TRBV3-2 | 14 | - | - | TGTGCCAGCAGCCAAGATGGGGGCCGGGCGGGCTACACCTTC | CASSQDGGRAGYTF
TRBJ2-2 | TRBV27 | 16 | - | - | TGTGCCAGCAGTTTAAGGGGGGCCCCTAACACCGGGGAGCTGTTTTTT | CASSLRGAPNTGELFF
TRBJ1-6 | TRBV5-1 | 14 | once | - | TGCGCCAGCAGCTTGGGCCCCCTAGGGTCACCCCTCCACTTT | CASSLGPLGSPLHF
TRBJ2-3 | TRBV4-3 | 13 | - | - | TGCGCCAGCAGCCAAGTTTTGGCAGATACGCAGTATTTT | CASSQVLADTQYF
TRBJ1-1 | TRBV5-6 | 17 | - | - | TGTGCCAGCAGCTTCTTCGGGCAGGGAGGTATGAACACTGAAGCTTTCTTT | CASSFFGQGGMNTEAFF
TRBJ2-1 | TRBV2 | 11 | - | - | TGTGCCAGCAGTGAAGTCGGTTTGCAGTTCTTC | CASSEVGLQFF
TRBJ2-4 | TRBV19 | 14 | - | - | TGTGCCAGTAGCCAGTGGGAAGCCAAAAACATTCAGTACTTC | CASSQWEAKNIQYF
TRBJ2-3 | TRBV3-1/TRBV3-2 | 16 | - | TRBD2 | TGTGCCAGCAGCCAGGGTCGGCGGGAGAGCACAGATACGCAGTATTTT | CASSQGRRESTDTQYF
TRBJ2-5 | TRBV6-2/TRBV6-3 | 11 | once | - | TGTGCCAGCAGTTACATGCAGGTTCAGTACTTC | CASSYMQVQYF
TRBJ1-3 | TRBV4-2 | 16 | - | - | TGTGCCAGCAGCCAAGACTTCAGGGTATTTGGAAACACCATATATTTT | CASSQDFRVFGNTIYF
TRBJ1-2 | TRBV18 | 16 | - | TRBD1 | TGTGCCAGCTCACCACCGTGGGACAGACCCAACTATGGCTACACCTTC | CASSPPWDRPNYGYTF